This T cell receptor (beta chain) is from a study of blood T cell repertoires in COVID-19. The wider study: Sources were T cells, B-cell-depleted T cells, or PBMCs; the material itself was cDNA or gDNA.

Per the authors' pipeline: Quantification of nucleated cells was approximated via reference gene primer amplification. Sequencing was performed with immunoSEQ multiplex PCR; in TCRdb, only in-frame clones are kept and a portion is missing. The V and J calls and clone size come from that table; D and trimming were worked out from the DNA. Of around 150,000 clones listed, roughly 84% were seen once; the top ten hold less than 9%. Patients of the Seattle cohort, enrolled during active infection, were followed longitudinally. The source of this sequence is a man aged 30-40 years with COVID-19, enrolled during active disease. Source material: peripheral blood.

CDR3 sequence (DNA): TGTGCCAGCAGTCCCCAAGGCAGAGGGCGGACCACTGAAGCTTTCTTT. It translates to CASSPQGRGRTTEAFF. The rearrangement links TRBV28 to TRBJ1-1; no definite D call. V shed 5 bases and J shed 4 bases, with 20 bases lying between them. Per germline, CDR1 MDHEN and CDR2 SYDVKM. The CDR3 covers 16 residues.